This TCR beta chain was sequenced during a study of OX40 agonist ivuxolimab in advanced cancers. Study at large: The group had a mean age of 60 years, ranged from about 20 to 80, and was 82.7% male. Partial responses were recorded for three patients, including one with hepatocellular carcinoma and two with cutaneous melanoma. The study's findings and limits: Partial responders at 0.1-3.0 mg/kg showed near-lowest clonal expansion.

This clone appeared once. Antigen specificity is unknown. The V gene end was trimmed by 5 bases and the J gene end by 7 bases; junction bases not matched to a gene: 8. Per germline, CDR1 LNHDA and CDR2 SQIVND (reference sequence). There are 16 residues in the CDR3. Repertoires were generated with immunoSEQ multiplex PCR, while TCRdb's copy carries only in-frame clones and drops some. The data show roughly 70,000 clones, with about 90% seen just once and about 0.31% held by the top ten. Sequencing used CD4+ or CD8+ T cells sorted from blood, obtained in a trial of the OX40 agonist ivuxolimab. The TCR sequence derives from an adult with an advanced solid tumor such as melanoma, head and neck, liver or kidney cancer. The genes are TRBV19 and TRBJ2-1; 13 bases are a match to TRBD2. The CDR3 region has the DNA TGTGCCAGTAGTCAAACCCGGACTAGCGGGAGAAATGAGCAGTTCTTC. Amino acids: CASSQTRTSGRNEQFF.